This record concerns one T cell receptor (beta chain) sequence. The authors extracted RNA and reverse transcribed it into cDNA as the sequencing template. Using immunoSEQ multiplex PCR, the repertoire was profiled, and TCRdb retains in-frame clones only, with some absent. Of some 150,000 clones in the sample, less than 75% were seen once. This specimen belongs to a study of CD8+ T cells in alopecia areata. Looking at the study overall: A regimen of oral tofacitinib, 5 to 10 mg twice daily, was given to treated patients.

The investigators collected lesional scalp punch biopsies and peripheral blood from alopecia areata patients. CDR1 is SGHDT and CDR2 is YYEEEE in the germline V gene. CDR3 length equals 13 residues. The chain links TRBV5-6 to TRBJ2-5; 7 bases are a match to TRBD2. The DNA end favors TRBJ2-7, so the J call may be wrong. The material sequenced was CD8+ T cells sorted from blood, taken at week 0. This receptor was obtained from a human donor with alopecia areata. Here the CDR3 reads CASSWGGVYEQYF. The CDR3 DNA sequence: TGTGCCAGCAGCTGGGGAGGGGTCTACGAGCAGTACTTC.